The 17 T cell receptor beta chains below were found in one sample sequenced in a study of blood T cell repertoires in COVID-19. This table comes from immunoSEQ multiplex PCR, and its TCRdb copy is limited to in-frame clones, with some not included. The sample has some 180,000 clones; 85% to 90% are singletons. The material sequenced was peripheral blood. These receptors originate from a man aged 70-80 years with active or convalescent COVID-19.

The genes are TRBV11-2 and TRBJ1-5, with D hard to call. In germline, CDR1 is SGHAT, CDR2 FQNNGV. Trimming removed 0 bases from V and 0 bases from J, with 9 bases in between. This CDR3 region has 16 residues. CDR3 loop: CASSLDNFYSNQPQHF. CDR3 bases: TGTGCCAGCAGCTTAGATAACTTCTATAGCAATCAGCCCCAGCATTTT. Looking up the rest from reference TRBV11-2 and TRBJ1-5 gives the full variable domain: EAGVAQSPRYKIIEKRQSVAFWCNPISGHATLYWYQQILGQGPKLLIQFQNNGVVDDSQLPKDRFSAERLKGVDSTLKIQPAKLEDSAVYLCASSLDNFYSNQPQHFGDGTRLSIL.

The chain couples TRBV6-1 to TRBJ1-2; 8 bases line up with TRBD1. J gave up 4 bases and V 2 bases, and 6 bases lay outside the gene matches. CDR1 and CDR2 (germline): MNHNS, SASEGT. The CDR3 has 15 amino acids. CDR3 DNA: TGTGCCAGCAGTGAACGACAGGGGCCGGCCTATGGCTACACCTTC. This translates into CASSERQGPAYGYTF.

The gene calls are TRBV11-2 and TRBJ2-1; 9 bases are a match to TRBD1. This CDR3 spans 15 amino acids. Germline V gene sequence: CDR1 SGHAT, CDR2 FQNNGV. V dropped 5 bases and J dropped 6; count of bases not matched to a gene: 8. This CDR3 is CASSQARDRVNEQFF. The CDR3 DNA sequence: TGTGCCAGCAGCCAGGCGAGGGACAGGGTCAATGAGCAGTTCTTC.

The chain links TRBV29-1 to TRBJ2-7; TRBD1 is a possible D gene (6 bases). CDR3 length equals 12 residues. V was pared by 4 bases and J by 3 bases, with 10 bases between. In germline, CDR1 is SQVTM, CDR2 ANQGSEA. The CDR3 bases are TGCAGCGTTGGCACAGGGTTCTACGAGCAGTACTTC. This codes for CSVGTGFYEQYF.

The chain links TRBV7-8 to TRBJ2-5; D possibly corresponds to TRBD1 (6 bases). The CDR3 extends over 14 amino acids. Per germline, CDR1 SGHVS and CDR2 FQNEAQ. Deletions cut 3 bases from V and 4 bases from J, with 12 bases between. The CDR3 sequence: CASSLPGVIETQYF. CDR3 coding DNA: TGTGCCAGCAGCTTGCCAGGGGTTATAGAGACCCAGTACTTC.

CDR3 sequence: CASSPWTGENEQFF. The DNA of the CDR3 is TGTGCCAGCAGCCCTTGGACAGGGGAGAATGAGCAGTTCTTC. This sequence joins TRBV9 and TRBJ2-1; 9 bases are a match to TRBD1. The V gene end was trimmed by 4 bases and the J gene end by 7 bases; junction bases not matched to a gene: 6. The germline CDR1 and CDR2 sequences are SGDLS and YYNGEE. The CDR3 consists of 14 residues.

The genes are TRBV4-1 and TRBJ2-7; TRBD2 matches 7 bases. With 0 bases clipped from V and 4 bases from J, the junction kept 15 bases outside the gene matches. Germline values: CDR1 MGHRA, CDR2 YSYEKL. The CDR3 is 18 residues long. The CDR3 loop is CASSQEPSLAAYRYEQYF. In DNA form, the CDR3 reads TGCGCCAGCAGCCAAGAACCTTCGCTAGCGGCCTATCGGTACGAGCAGTACTTC.

The V call is TRBV14, the J call TRBJ2-1; 8 nucleotides agree with TRBD1. The CDR3 runs to 16 residues. Germline V gene data show CDR1 as SGHDN and CDR2 as FVKESK. Trimming removed 4 bases from V and 9 bases from J; junction bases left unmatched: 14. The DNA of the CDR3 is TGTGCCAGCAGCCGCGCCAGTTGGCAGGGGGCTGGTGAGCAGTTCTTC. Amino acids: CASSRASWQGAGEQFF.

The chain is built from TRBV7-2 and TRBJ1-4, with D possibly TRBD1 on 6 matching bases. Trimming left V 3 bases short and J 17 bases short, with 19 bases between. The CDR3 spans 13 residues. CDR1 and CDR2 (germline): SGHTA, FQGNSA. CDR3 in amino acids: CASSFNRQEPYFF. The CDR3 nucleotides are TGTGCCAGCAGCTTCAACCGACAGGAACCGTATTTTTTT. The full variable domain, its missing parts supplied by reference TRBV7-2 and TRBJ1-4, is GAGVSQSPSNKVTEKGKDVELRCDPISGHTALYWYRQSLGQGLEFLIYFQGNSAPDKSGLPSDRFSAERTGGSVSTLTIQRTQQEDSAVYLCASSFNRQEPYFFGSGTQLSVL.

The chain combines TRBV19 with TRBJ2-1, with TRBD1 matching 10 bases. This CDR3 spans 14 amino acids. In germline, CDR1 is LNHDA, CDR2 SQIVND (reference sequence). The V gene end was trimmed by 6 bases and the J gene end by 8 bases; junction bases not matched to a gene: 7. The CDR3 nucleotides are TGTGCCAGTAGGCCGGGACAGGGGAGGCATGAGCAGTTCTTC. It is translated as CASRPGQGRHEQFF.

This clone was recorded once. The V gene is TRBV28, the J gene TRBJ1-2, with 12 bases matching TRBD1. Per germline, CDR1 MDHEN and CDR2 SYDVKM. This CDR3 comprises 16 residues. J lost 5 bases, V lost 10 bases, and 14 bases had no gene match. The chain's CDR3 is CATMGQGAGEGYGYTF. In DNA, the CDR3 is TGTGCCACCATGGGACAGGGGGCAGGCGAGGGGTATGGCTACACCTTC.

The chain is built from TRBV28 and TRBJ1-2, with a possible D match to TRBD1 (5 bases). V gave up 1 base and J gave up 4 bases, with 10 bases separating them. Germline CDR1 and CDR2: MDHEN and SYDVKM. The CDR3 consists of 14 residues. CDR3 nucleotides: TGTGCCAGCAGTTTATCGGACATCCTCTATGGCTACACCTTC. Its translation: CASSLSDILYGYTF.

The chain carries TRBV5-1 and TRBJ2-1, with D tentatively TRBD2 (5 bases). The germline V gene encodes CDR1 SGHRS and CDR2 YFSETQ. The ends were cut back, 4 bases at V and 3 bases at J, with 14 bases in the middle. This CDR3 contains 15 residues. CDR3 bases: TGCGCCAGCAGCGCCGGGAATGGCCGCTACAATGAGCAGTTCTTC. This codes for CASSAGNGRYNEQFF. The whole variable domain, remainder taken from reference TRBV5-1 and TRBJ2-1, is KAGVTQTPRYLIKTRGQQVTLSCSPISGHRSVSWYQQTPGQGLQFLFEYFSETQRNKGNFPGRFSGRQFSNSRSEMNVSTLELGDSALYLCASSAGNGRYNEQFFGPGTRLTVL.

The chain carries TRBV28 and TRBJ2-7, with 14 nucleotides matching TRBD2. The V gene end was trimmed by 5 bases and the J gene end by 1 base; junction bases not matched to a gene: 10. The germline gives CDR1 MDHEN, CDR2 SYDVKM. The CDR3 loop spans 18 amino acids. The chain's CDR3 is CASSPHPGTSGRSYEQYF. CDR3 DNA sequence: TGTGCCAGCAGTCCTCACCCCGGGACTAGCGGGAGATCCTACGAGCAGTACTTC.

The chain is built from TRBV6-6 and TRBJ1-5; D gene ambiguous. The CDR3 runs 14 residues. Germline V gene sequence: CDR1 MNHNY, CDR2 SVGAGI (reference sequence). Trimming stripped 0 bases from V and 5 bases from J, with 8 bases between. The CDR3 DNA follows: TGTGCCAGCAGTTACTCGATGGCTGATCAGCCCCAGCATTTT. Protein sequence: CASSYSMADQPQHF.

V gene TRBV11-2 combines with J gene TRBJ1-4; D might be TRBD1 (5 bases). The CDR3 covers 18 residues. Germline V gene data show CDR1 as SGHAT and CDR2 as FQNNGV. Trimming removed 3 bases from V and 2 bases from J, with 19 bases in between. Written as DNA, the CDR3 is TGTGCCAGCAGCTTGAGTCAGGGCATGACGGCGACTAATGAAAAACTGTTTTTT. Translating it yields CASSLSQGMTATNEKLFF.

This sequence joins TRBV18 and TRBJ1-5, with a possible D match to TRBD1 (5 bases). Germline V gene data show CDR1 as KGHSH and CDR2 as LQKENI. This CDR3 spans 16 amino acids. Deletions cut 0 bases from V and 1 base from J, with 10 bases between. This chain's CDR3 is CASSPPGRASNQPQHF. The CDR3 DNA reads as TGTGCCAGCTCACCACCGGGCAGGGCGAGCAATCAGCCCCAGCATTTT.